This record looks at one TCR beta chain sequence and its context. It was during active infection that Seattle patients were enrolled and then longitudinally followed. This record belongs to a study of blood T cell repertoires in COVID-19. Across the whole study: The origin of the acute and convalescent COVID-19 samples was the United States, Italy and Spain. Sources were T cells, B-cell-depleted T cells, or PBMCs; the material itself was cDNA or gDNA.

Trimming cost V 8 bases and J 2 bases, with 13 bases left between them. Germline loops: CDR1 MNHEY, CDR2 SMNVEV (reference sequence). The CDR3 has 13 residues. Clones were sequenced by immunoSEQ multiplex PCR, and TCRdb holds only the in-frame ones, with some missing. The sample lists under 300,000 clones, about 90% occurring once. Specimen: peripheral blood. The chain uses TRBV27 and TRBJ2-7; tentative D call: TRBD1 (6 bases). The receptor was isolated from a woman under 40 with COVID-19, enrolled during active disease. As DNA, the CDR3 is TGTGCCAGCTCCCAGGGGCGCGCCTACGAGCAGTACTTC. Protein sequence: CASSQGRAYEQYF.